These 10 T cell receptor beta chains were sequenced from one sample in a study of B cell selection in AIRE deficiency. Method: immunoSEQ multiplex PCR; TCRdb's copy keeps in-frame clones and lacks some. The table records about 18,000 clones, about 93% of them present only once. Sorted regulatory T cells were CD4-positive, CD25-high and CD127-low or negative. The sequenced sample consisted of CD4+CD25+ Tregs sorted from PBMCs. The source of these receptors is a human donor in good health.

The chain joins TRBV7-2 to TRBJ2-1; no firm D call. The ends were cut back, 1 base at V and 8 bases at J, with 21 bases in the middle. This CDR3 comprises 17 residues. The germline CDR1 and CDR2 sequences are SGHTA and FQGNSA. The CDR3 loop reads CASSLGWVSNVGDEQFF. CDR3 nucleotide sequence: TGTGCCAGCAGCTTAGGCTGGGTCAGCAACGTTGGCGATGAGCAGTTCTTC. Based on the CDR3 plus reference TRBV7-2 and TRBJ2-1, the full variable domain is GAGVSQSPSNKVTEKGKDVELRCDPISGHTALYWYRQSLGQGLEFLIYFQGNSAPDKSGLPSDRFSAERTGGSVSTLTIQRTQQEDSAVYLCASSLGWVSNVGDEQFFGPGTRLTVL.

This clone was seen a single time. The gene calls are TRBV30 and TRBJ1-6; D gene unclear. The length of the CDR3 is 15 residues. Trimming stripped 4 bases from V and 2 bases from J, with 12 bases between. Per germline, CDR1 GTSNPN and CDR2 SVGIG (reference sequence). The CDR3 bases are TGTGCCTGGATGATGGGAGGCGCCTATAATTCACCCCTCCACTTT. Protein product: CAWMMGGAYNSPLHF.

J is TRBJ1-1 and V is TRBV5-1, with a weak D call TRBD1 (6 bases). Germline CDR1 is SGHRS and CDR2 is YFSETQ. The CDR3 spans 15 residues. V was shortened by 5 bases and J by 3 bases, with 17 bases between the two germline ends. The CDR3 loop reads CASSYSGAIYTEAFF. The CDR3 DNA sequence: TGCGCCAGCAGTTACTCGGGGGCCATTTACACTGAAGCTTTCTTT.

This chain links TRBV14 with TRBJ2-5; D is unresolved. The CDR3 runs to 13 residues. Germline V gives CDR1 SGHDN, CDR2 FVKESK. The V and J ends lost 4 bases and 0 bases respectively, with 6 bases between them. CDR3 residues: CASSLLNQETQYF. DNA for the CDR3: TGTGCCAGCAGCCTCCTCAACCAAGAGACCCAGTACTTC. Looking up the rest from reference TRBV14 and TRBJ2-5 gives the full variable domain: EAGVTQFPSHSVIEKGQTVTLRCDPISGHDNLYWYRRVMGKEIKFLLHFVKESKQDESGMPNNRFLAERTGGTYSTLKVQPAELEDSGVYFCASSLLNQETQYFGPGTRLLVL.

This sequence joins TRBV30 and TRBJ1-3, with D uncertain. Per germline, CDR1 GTSNPN and CDR2 SVGIG (reference sequence). CDR3 size: 14 residues. V lost 0 bases and J 4 bases, leaving 10 bases between the germline ends. The CDR3 DNA sequence: TGTGCCTGGAGTGTAGCGGGTTCAGGAAACACCATATATTTT. This encodes CAWSVAGSGNTIYF. The full variable domain, rest sourced from reference TRBV30 and TRBJ1-3, is SQTIHQWPATLVQPVGSPLSLECTVEGTSNPNLYWYRQAAGRGLQLLFYSVGIGQISSEVPQNLSASRPQDRQFILSSKKLLLSDSGFYLCAWSVAGSGNTIYFGEGSWLTVV.

The chain links TRBV7-2 to TRBJ2-1, with 9 bases fitting TRBD2. The CDR3 has 16 residues. Germline CDR1 is SGHTA and CDR2 is FQGNSA. J gave up 4 bases and V 3 bases, and 7 bases lay outside the gene matches. The CDR3 spells CASSLTSGRLYNEQFF. Here the CDR3 DNA reads TGTGCCAGCAGCTTGACTAGCGGTCGACTTTACAATGAGCAGTTCTTC.

This chain joins TRBV6-7 and TRBJ1-6, with TRBD1 as a possible D gene (5 bases). TRBV6-7 is an ORF, and what it does is uncertain. The CDR3 is made up of 20 amino acids. Between the trimmed V and J ends, which lost 1 base and 7 bases, there was a span of 26 bases. CDR3 loop: CASSYFICFWFATVNSPLHF. In nucleotides, the CDR3 is TGTGCCAGCAGTTACTTTATTTGTTTTTGGTTTGCGACAGTCAATTCACCCCTCCACTTT.

The V call is TRBV4-1, the J call TRBJ2-4, with TRBD2 identical over 9 bases. The CDR3 covers 14 residues. V lost 1 base and J lost 7; bases outside the gene matches: 2. Germline CDR1 reads MGHRA; CDR2 reads YSYEKL. The CDR3 is CASSQVAGVNIQYF. CDR3 bases: TGCGCCAGCAGCCAAGTAGCGGGAGTGAACATTCAGTACTTC.

V is TRBV4-2 and J is TRBJ2-1; the D gene is possibly TRBD2 (5 bases). Germline loops: CDR1 LGHNA, CDR2 YNFKEQ. Trimming cost V 4 bases and J 0 bases, with 16 bases left between them. The CDR3 covers 17 residues. CDR3 protein: CASSRASLLISYNEQFF. The CDR3 DNA reads TGTGCCAGCAGCCGGGCTAGCCTCCTTATCTCCTACAATGAGCAGTTCTTC.

The rearrangement joins TRBV27 to TRBJ1-1, with no clear D. V lost 4 bases to trimming and J lost 1 base, with 7 bases between them. Germline V gene lookup returns CDR1 MNHEY and CDR2 SMNVEV (reference sequence). This CDR3 is 13 amino acids long. The CDR3 region is CASSWGGNTEAFF. Here the CDR3 DNA reads TGTGCCAGCAGTTGGGGTGGGAACACTGAAGCTTTCTTT.